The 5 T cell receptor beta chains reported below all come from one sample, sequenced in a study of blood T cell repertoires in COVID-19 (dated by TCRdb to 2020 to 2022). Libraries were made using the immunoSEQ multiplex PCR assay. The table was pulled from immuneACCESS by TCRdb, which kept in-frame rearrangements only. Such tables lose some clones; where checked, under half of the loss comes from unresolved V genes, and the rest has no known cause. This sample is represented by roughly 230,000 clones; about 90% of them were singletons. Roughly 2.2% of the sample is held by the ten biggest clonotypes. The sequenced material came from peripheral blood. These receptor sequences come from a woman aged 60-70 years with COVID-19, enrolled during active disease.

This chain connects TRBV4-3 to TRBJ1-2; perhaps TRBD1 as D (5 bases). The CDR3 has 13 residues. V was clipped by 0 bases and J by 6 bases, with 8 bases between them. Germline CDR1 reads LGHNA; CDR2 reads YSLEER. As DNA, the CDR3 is TGCGCCAGCAGCCAAGAACCAGGGAATGGCTACACCTTC. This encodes CASSQEPGNGYTF.

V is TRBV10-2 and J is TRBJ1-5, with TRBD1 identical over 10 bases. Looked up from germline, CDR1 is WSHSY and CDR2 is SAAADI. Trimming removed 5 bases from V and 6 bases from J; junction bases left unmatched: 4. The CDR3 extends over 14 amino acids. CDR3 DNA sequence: TGCGCCAGCAGTAGGGACAGGGGCAGTCAGCCCCAGCATTTT. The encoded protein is CASSRDRGSQPQHF.

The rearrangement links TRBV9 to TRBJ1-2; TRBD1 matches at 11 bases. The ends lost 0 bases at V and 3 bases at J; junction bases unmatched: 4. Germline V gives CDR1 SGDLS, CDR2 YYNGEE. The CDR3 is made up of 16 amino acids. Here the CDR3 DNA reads TGTGCCAGCAGCGTAGGGGCGGGACAGGGGGACTATGGCTACACCTTC. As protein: CASSVGAGQGDYGYTF. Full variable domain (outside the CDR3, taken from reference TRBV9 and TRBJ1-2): DSGVTQTPKHLITATGQRVTLRCSPRSGDLSVYWYQQSLDQGLQFLIQYYNGEERAKGNILERFSAQQFPDLHSELNLSSLELGDSALYFCASSVGAGQGDYGYTFGSGTRLTVV.

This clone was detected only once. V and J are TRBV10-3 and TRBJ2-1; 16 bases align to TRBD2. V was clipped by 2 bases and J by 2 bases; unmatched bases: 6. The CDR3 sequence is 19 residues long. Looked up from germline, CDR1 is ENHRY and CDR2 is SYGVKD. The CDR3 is CAISEVSGTSGGAYNEQFF. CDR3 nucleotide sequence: TGTGCCATCAGTGAGGTATCCGGGACTAGCGGGGGGGCCTACAATGAGCAGTTCTTC.

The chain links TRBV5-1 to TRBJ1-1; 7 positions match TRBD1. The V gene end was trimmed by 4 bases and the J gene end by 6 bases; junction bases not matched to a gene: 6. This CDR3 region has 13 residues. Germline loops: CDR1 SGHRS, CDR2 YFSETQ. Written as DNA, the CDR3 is TGCGCCAGCAGCCCGGGAGGGGGCGCTGAAGCTTTCTTT. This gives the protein CASSPGGGAEAFF. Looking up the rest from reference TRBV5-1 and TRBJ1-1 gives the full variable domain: KAGVTQTPRYLIKTRGQQVTLSCSPISGHRSVSWYQQTPGQGLQFLFEYFSETQRNKGNFPGRFSGRQFSNSRSEMNVSTLELGDSALYLCASSPGGGAEAFFGQGTRLTVV.